This T cell receptor beta chain was retrieved from a study of blood T cell repertoires in COVID-19. Data came from immunoSEQ multiplex PCR; TCRdb stores just in-frame clones and leaves some out. Here the sample spans 300,000 to 400,000 clones, roughly nine tenths being singletons. Exposed study participants had met a COVID-19 case within 2 weeks before entry. V lost 5 bases to trimming and J lost 2 bases, with 17 bases between them. The germline gives CDR1 SGHTA, CDR2 FQGNSA. There are 16 residues in the CDR3. Sequencing was performed on PBMCs or T cells enriched from blood (not recorded which). The origin of this receptor is a woman in her 30s who had been exposed to COVID-19. The chain has TRBV7-2 and TRBJ2-3; tentatively, D is TRBD2 (6 bases). The CDR3: CASSQAPGLNTDTQYF. In nucleotides, the CDR3 is TGTGCCAGCAGCCAGGCTCCGGGACTTAACACAGATACGCAGTATTTT.